The 20 T cell receptor beta chains below were found in one sample sequenced in a study of tumor and adjacent non-tumor tissue in lung cancer. RNA was extracted from bulk tissue without any cell sorting. The normal lung tissue was taken more than 3 cm from the tumor edge. Three rounds of nested PCR, following a modified ARM-PCR protocol, produced the TCRbeta library. Each CDR3 protein is one row after TCRdb ran MiXCR on the multiplex PCR reads. The sample lists tens of thousands of distinct CDR3 sequences, about two thirds seen once, with 28% in the top ten. Source material: distant non-tumor lung tissue. Receptors were obtained from a woman between 50 and 59 years old with non-small cell lung cancer.

The chain links TRBV24-1 to TRBJ2-3; 8 positions agree with TRBD2. Unmatched junction bases numbered 4, after V lost 1 base and J lost 5 bases. There are 15 residues in the CDR3. From germline, CDR1 is KGHDR and CDR2 SFDVKD. Here the CDR3 DNA reads TGTGCCACCAGTGATTTTAGCGGGACGTTAGATACGCAGTATTTT. It is translated as CATSDFSGTLDTQYF.

As concerns this clonotype: The conserved closing phenylalanine or tryptophan is absent in this CDR3, likely reflecting a read error. This sequence joins TRBV11-1 and TRBJ2-1; TRBD1 aligns across 8 bases. Germline V gene data show CDR1 as SGHAT and CDR2 as FQDESV (reference sequence). The CDR3 length is 13 residues. Trimming at V came to 2 bases and at J to 6 bases, leaving 0 bases not matched to a gene. The CDR3 DNA reads as TGTGCCAGCAGCTTAACAGGGGGCAATGAGCAGTTCCTC. This encodes CASSLTGGNEQFL.

This clonotype was seen only a few times. The chain combines TRBV6-1 with TRBJ2-7, with D unclear. Germline-derived CDR1 and CDR2 are MNHNS and SASEGT. Trimming stripped 11 bases from V and 7 bases from J, with 21 bases between. The CDR3 has 13 amino acids. The CDR3 is CAGSEAGVGEQYF. The CDR3 DNA follows: TGTGCCGGTAGTGAAGCTGGGGTGGGGGAGCAGTACTTC.

In its sample, this clonotype was seen a few times. Just one base apart from a much larger clone, this may be a read error. V gene TRBV6-6 combines with J gene TRBJ1-5; 7 bases agree with TRBD1. Germline values: CDR1 MNHNY, CDR2 SVGAGI (reference sequence). There are 16 residues in the CDR3. CDR3 residues: CTSNPRGTYSNQPQHF. For the CDR3, the DNA is TGTACCAGCAACCCCAGGGGGACTTATAGCAATCAGCCCCAGCATTTT.

As concerns this clonotype: As the CDR3 is not closed by the conserved phenylalanine or tryptophan, this likely results from a read error. The rearrangement joins TRBV29-1 to TRBJ2-1; D may be TRBD1 or TRBD2 (5 bases each). Per germline, CDR1 SQVTM and CDR2 ANQGSEA. The CDR3 is made up of 13 amino acids. The CDR3 DNA reads TGCGGCGTTGAAGGGACCAGCTACAATGAGCAGTTCTAC. Translating gives CGVEGTSYNEQFY.

The chain is built from TRBV20-1 and TRBJ2-3; 7 bases line up with TRBD1. Germline V gene data show CDR1 as DFQATT and CDR2 as SNEGSKA (reference sequence). The CDR3 has 15 residues. J lost 0 bases, V lost 6 bases, and 9 bases had no gene match. Written as DNA, the CDR3 is TGCAGTGCGAAACAGGGGACCCGAAGCACAGATACGCAGTATTTT. Its protein product is CSAKQGTRSTDTQYF.

On this clonotype itself: An end of the junction differs from the germline gene, which may be a read error. The chain links TRBV10-3 to TRBJ2-1; TRBD2 might be the D (6 bases). CDR1 is ENHRY, CDR2 SYGVKD, per germline. This CDR3 spans 12 amino acids. CDR3 amino acids: CASREDYNERFF. The CDR3 DNA is TGTGCCTCCAGGGAGGACTACAATGAGCGGTTCTTC.

The rearrangement uses TRBV6-4 and TRBJ2-3, with TRBD2 identical over 7 bases. The CDR3 is made up of 14 amino acids. CDR1 is MRHNA, CDR2 SNTAGT, per germline. V trimming: 6 bases; J trimming: 2 bases; junction bases outside the gene matches: 5. The CDR3: CASRASGLTDTQYF. The DNA of the CDR3 is TGTGCCAGCAGGGCTAGCGGCCTCACAGATACGCAGTATTTT.

Points on this clonotype: The final CDR3 position lacks the conserved phenylalanine or tryptophan, pointing to a likely read error. CDR3 sequence: CASSRNQGDEQYL. DNA for the CDR3: TGTGCCAGCAGCCGCAATCAGGGGGACGAGCAGTACCTT. The chain combines TRBV6-2 or TRBV6-3 with TRBJ2-7; 7 bases align to TRBD1. V shed 6 bases, J shed 5 bases, and the junction held 7 bases outside the gene matches. The V gene's germline CDR1 is MNHEY and CDR2 SVGEGT. The CDR3 spans 13 residues.

This clonotype turned up a few times. This may be a read error, as it is one base from a much larger clone. The rearrangement uses TRBV29-1 and TRBJ2-7; the D gene could be TRBD1 or TRBD2 (5 bases each). V lost 4 bases to trimming and J lost 6 bases, with 10 bases between them. This CDR3 is built from 11 residues. In germline, CDR1 is SQVTM, CDR2 ANQGSEA. The CDR3 nucleotides read TGCAGCGTTGTTCGGGGCTCCGAGCAGTACTTC. Translating gives CSVVRGSEQYF.

With respect to this clonotype: A much larger clone lies a single base off, so this may be a read error. The gene calls are TRBV20-1 and TRBJ2-3; D remains unclear. The CDR3 covers 14 residues. Per germline, CDR1 DFQATT and CDR2 SNEGSKA (reference sequence). The CDR3 coding sequence is TGCAGTGCTAGCGTGCCCGGAGCCCCAGATACGCGGTATTTT. Protein product: CSASVPGAPDTRYF.

The chain links TRBV12-3 or TRBV12-4 to TRBJ1-3; 7 bases map to TRBD1. V lost 1 base, J lost 2 bases, and 5 bases stayed unmatched. The CDR3 loop spans 16 amino acids. CDR3 coding DNA: TGTGCCAGCAGTTTAGGGACAGGTACCACTGGAAACACCATATATTTT. This codes for CASSLGTGTTGNTIYF.

In its sample, this clonotype was seen many times. The gene calls are TRBV10-3 and TRBJ2-3; TRBD2 matches 9 bases. Per germline, CDR1 ENHRY and CDR2 SYGVKD. Unmatched junction bases numbered 7, after V lost 6 bases and J lost 6 bases. The CDR3 is 14 residues long. CDR3 bases: TGTGCCATCAGAGGGGCTAGCGGGGAGGATACGCAGTATTTT. This encodes CAIRGASGEDTQYF.

Worth noting for this clonotype: One junction end disagrees with the germline gene, perhaps due to a read error. The chain uses TRBV20-1 and TRBJ2-1; D gene uncertain. The CDR3 runs 16 residues. Germline CDR1 reads DFQATT; CDR2 reads SNEGSKA (reference sequence). The CDR3 DNA follows: TGCAGTGCTATAGCCGACCCCAGGCGGAGTAACAATGAGCAGTTATTC. Translation: CSAIADPRRSNNEQLF.

Worth noting for this clonotype: The junction does not match germline at one end; this may be a read error. V is TRBV6-5 and J is TRBJ1-5, with a weak D call TRBD1 (5 bases). Germline V gene lookup returns CDR1 MNHEY and CDR2 SVGAGI. The CDR3 is 18 amino acids. Written as DNA, the CDR3 is TGTGCCAGCAGCTCGCGGACGGTAGGACAAAATAGCAATCAACCCCAGCATTTT. Amino acids: CASSSRTVGQNSNQPQHF.

This clonotype appeared a few times. One junction end does not reproduce the germline sequence, and a read error may be involved. The V call is TRBV4-3, the J call TRBJ1-2, with a possible D match to TRBD1 (6 bases). The CDR3 covers 15 residues. In germline, CDR1 is LGHNA, CDR2 YSLEER. CDR3 protein: CASSLGTRVTYGYTF. The CDR3 bases are TGCGCCAGTAGCCTTGGGACAAGGGTTACCTATGGTTACACCTTC.

A note on this clonotype: A read error may be the cause here, since a much bigger clone is one base away. The chain carries TRBV20-1 and TRBJ2-3; no clear D. The CDR3 runs 12 residues. The germline V gene encodes CDR1 DFQATT and CDR2 SNEGSKA (reference sequence). The CDR3 region is CSARGIVDTHYF. The CDR3 DNA reads TGCAGTGCTAGGGGAATAGTGGATACGCACTATTTT.

Concerning this clonotype itself: Its ends do not fully match the called genes, so a read error is possible. The chain has TRBV6-2 or TRBV6-3 and TRBJ2-1, with a weak D call TRBD2 (5 bases). Germline values: CDR1 MNHEY, CDR2 SVGEGT. The length of the CDR3 is 16 residues. The CDR3 sequence: CANSTETNSSHNEQFF. As DNA, the CDR3 is TGTGCCAACAGTACTGAGACTAACAGTAGCCACAATGAGCAGTTCTTC.

Points on this clonotype: This may arise from a read error, as a much more abundant clone is one base away. The rearrangement uses TRBV4-1 and TRBJ1-5; 10 bases agree with TRBD1. CDR1 and CDR2 from the germline V gene are MGHRA and YSYEKL. This CDR3 spans 15 amino acids. CDR3 nucleotides: TGCGCCAGCAGCCGGACAGGGGGGTTCAATCAGCCCCAGAATTTT. It encodes CASSRTGGFNQPQNF.

The chain employs TRBV11-2 and TRBJ2-7; 8 nucleotides line up with TRBD2. CDR1 is SGHAT, CDR2 FQNNGV, per germline. The CDR3 totals 17 residues. V was pared by 7 bases and J by 4 bases, with 18 bases of the junction left unmatched. The CDR3 here is CASNSHGLAIGFYEQYF. The CDR3, as DNA: TGTGCCAGCAACTCCCACGGACTAGCAATTGGATTTTACGAGCAGTACTTC.